This T cell receptor beta chain was profiled in a study of blood T cell repertoires in COVID-19. Study summary: Specimens from acute and convalescent COVID-19 originated in the United States, Italy and Spain. T cells, B-cell-depleted T cells, or PBMCs supplied cDNA or gDNA.

There are 14 residues in the CDR3. The germline CDR1 and CDR2 sequences are SQVTM and ANQGSEA. Losses at the gene ends were 4 bases for V and 4 bases for J; bases not matched to a gene: 6. As processed by the authors: For nucleated cells, counts were estimated from reference gene primer amplification. Only in-frame clones appear in the TCRdb table, and some are missing; sequencing was by immunoSEQ multiplex PCR. V, J and clone size were drawn from that table, and D and trimming were deduced from the DNA. There are 97,000 or so clones in the sample; 91% occur only once, and around 4% lies in the top ten.

Sequenced input: peripheral blood. V gene TRBV29-1 combines with J gene TRBJ2-1; 8 bases fit TRBD1. The TCR was taken from a man aged 18 to 30 with acute or convalescent COVID-19. In nucleotides, the CDR3 is TGCAGCGTTGTAAGGACAGGGATGTACAATGAGCAGTTCTTC. Residues: CSVVRTGMYNEQFF.